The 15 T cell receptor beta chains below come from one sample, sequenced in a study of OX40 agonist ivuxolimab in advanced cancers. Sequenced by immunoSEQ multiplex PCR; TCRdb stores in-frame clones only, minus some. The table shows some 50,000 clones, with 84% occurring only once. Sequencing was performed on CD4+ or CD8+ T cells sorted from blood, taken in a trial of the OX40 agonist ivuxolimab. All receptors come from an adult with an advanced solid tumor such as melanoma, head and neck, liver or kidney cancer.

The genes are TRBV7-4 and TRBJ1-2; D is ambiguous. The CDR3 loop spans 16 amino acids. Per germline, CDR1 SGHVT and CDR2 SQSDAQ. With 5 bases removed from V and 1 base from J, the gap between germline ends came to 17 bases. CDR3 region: CASSTKKARGNYGYTF. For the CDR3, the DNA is TGTGCCAGCAGCACCAAAAAGGCGCGAGGTAACTATGGCTACACCTTC.

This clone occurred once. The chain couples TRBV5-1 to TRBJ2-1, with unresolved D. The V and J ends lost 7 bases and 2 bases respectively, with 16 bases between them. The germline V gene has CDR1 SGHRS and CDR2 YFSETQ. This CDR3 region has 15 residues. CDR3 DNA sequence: TGCGCCAGCCAATGGTCCAGCGACGCCTACAATGAGCAGTTCTTC. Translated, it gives CASQWSSDAYNEQFF.

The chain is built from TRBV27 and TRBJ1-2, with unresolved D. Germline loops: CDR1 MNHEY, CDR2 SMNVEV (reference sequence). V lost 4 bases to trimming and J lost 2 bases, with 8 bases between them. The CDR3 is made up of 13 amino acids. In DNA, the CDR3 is TGTGCCAGCAGTTCGACGGTGAACTATGGCTACACCTTC. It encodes CASSSTVNYGYTF.

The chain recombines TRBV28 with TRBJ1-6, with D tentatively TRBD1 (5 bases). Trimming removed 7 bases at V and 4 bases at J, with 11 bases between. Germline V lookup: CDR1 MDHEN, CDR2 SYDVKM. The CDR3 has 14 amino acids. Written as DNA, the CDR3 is TGTGCCAGCACTGGACAAGTTTATAATTCACCCCTCCACTTT. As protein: CASTGQVYNSPLHF.

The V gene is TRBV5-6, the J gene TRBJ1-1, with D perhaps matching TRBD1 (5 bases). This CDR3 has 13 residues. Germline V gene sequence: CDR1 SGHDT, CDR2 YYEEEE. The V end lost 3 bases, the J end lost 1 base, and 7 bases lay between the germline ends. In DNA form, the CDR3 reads TGTGCCAGCAGCTGGGACCGGAACACTGAAGCTTTCTTT. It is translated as CASSWDRNTEAFF.

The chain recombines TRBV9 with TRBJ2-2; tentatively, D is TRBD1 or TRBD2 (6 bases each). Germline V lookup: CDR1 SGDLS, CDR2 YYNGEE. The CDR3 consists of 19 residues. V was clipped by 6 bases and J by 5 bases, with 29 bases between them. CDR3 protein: CASTPRRSGGAGGTGELFF. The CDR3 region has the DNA TGTGCCAGCACCCCGCGTAGATCTGGGGGCGCTGGGGGGACCGGGGAGCTGTTTTTT.

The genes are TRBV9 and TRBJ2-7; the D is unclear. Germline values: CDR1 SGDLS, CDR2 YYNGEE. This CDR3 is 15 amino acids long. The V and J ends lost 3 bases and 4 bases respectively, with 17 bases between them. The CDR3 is CASSASYGYFYEQYF. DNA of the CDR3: TGTGCCAGCAGCGCGAGCTACGGGTACTTTTACGAGCAGTACTTC.

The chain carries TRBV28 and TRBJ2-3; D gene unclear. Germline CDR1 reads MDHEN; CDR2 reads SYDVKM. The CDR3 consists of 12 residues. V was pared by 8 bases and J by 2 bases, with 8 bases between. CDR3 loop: CASGSPTDTQYF. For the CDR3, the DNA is TGTGCCAGCGGATCACCCACAGATACGCAGTATTTT.

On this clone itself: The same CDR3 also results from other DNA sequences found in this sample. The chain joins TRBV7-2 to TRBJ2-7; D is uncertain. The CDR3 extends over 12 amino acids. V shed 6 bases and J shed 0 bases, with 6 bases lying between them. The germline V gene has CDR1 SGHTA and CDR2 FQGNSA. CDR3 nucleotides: TGTGCCAGCAGTGTGAGCTCCTACGAGCAGTACTTC. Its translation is CASSVSSYEQYF.

As DNA, the CDR3 is TGTGCCAGCAGCTCATTCACAGGGCAAAACACCGGGGAGCTGTTTTTT. Residues: CASSSFTGQNTGELFF. V usage is TRBV7-9 and J usage is TRBJ2-2; possible D gene TRBD1, 6 bases. The length of the CDR3 is 16 residues. Germline-derived CDR1 and CDR2 are SEHNR and FQNEAQ (reference sequence). Trimming took 4 bases from V and 2 from J, leaving 14 bases between them.

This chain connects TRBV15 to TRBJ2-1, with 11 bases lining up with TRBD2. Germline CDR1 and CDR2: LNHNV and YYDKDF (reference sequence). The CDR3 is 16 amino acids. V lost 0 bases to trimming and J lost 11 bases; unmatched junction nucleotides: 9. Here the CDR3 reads CATSRDLLLAGGKQFF. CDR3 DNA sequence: TGTGCCACCAGCAGAGATTTACTGCTAGCGGGAGGCAAGCAGTTCTTC. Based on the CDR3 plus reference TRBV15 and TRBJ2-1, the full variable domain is DAMVIQNPRYQVTQFGKPVTLSCSQTLNHNVMYWYQQKSSQAPKLLFHYYDKDFNNEADTPDNFQSRRPNTSFCFLDIRSPGLGDTAMYLCATSRDLLLAGGKQFFGPGTRLTVL.

The CDR3 reads CASSSLDLIYYGYTF. DNA of the CDR3: TGTGCCAGCAGTTCCCTGGACTTAATCTACTATGGCTACACCTTC. The V and J genes are TRBV28 and TRBJ1-2; D is unresolved. This CDR3 has 15 residues. Trimming pared 4 bases from V and 3 bases from J, leaving 15 bases between. The germline V gene has CDR1 MDHEN and CDR2 SYDVKM.

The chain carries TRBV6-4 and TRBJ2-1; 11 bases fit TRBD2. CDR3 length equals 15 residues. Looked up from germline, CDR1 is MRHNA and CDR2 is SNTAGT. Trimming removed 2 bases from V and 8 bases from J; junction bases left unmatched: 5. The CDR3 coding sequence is TGTGCCAGCAGTGACACTAGCGGGAGCGCCCATGAGCAGTTCTTC. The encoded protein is CASSDTSGSAHEQFF.

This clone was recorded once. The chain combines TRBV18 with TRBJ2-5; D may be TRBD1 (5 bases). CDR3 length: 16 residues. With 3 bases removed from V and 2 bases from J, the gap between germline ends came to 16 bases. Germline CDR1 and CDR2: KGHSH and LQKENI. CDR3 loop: CASSPGRAIVQETQYF. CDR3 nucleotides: TGTGCCAGCTCACCGGGCAGGGCCATCGTTCAAGAGACCCAGTACTTC. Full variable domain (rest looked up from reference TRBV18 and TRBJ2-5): NAGVMQNPRHLVRRRGQEARLRCSPMKGHSHVYWYRQLPEEGLKFMVYLQKENIIDESGMPKERFSAEFPKEGPSILRIQQVVRGDSAAYFCASSPGRAIVQETQYFGPGTRLLVL.

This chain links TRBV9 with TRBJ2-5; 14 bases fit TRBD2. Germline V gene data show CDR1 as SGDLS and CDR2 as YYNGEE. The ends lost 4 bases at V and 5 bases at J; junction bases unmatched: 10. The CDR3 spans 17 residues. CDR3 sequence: CASSIGTSGSGIETQYF. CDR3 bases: TGTGCCAGCAGCATCGGGACTAGCGGGAGTGGCATCGAGACCCAGTACTTC.